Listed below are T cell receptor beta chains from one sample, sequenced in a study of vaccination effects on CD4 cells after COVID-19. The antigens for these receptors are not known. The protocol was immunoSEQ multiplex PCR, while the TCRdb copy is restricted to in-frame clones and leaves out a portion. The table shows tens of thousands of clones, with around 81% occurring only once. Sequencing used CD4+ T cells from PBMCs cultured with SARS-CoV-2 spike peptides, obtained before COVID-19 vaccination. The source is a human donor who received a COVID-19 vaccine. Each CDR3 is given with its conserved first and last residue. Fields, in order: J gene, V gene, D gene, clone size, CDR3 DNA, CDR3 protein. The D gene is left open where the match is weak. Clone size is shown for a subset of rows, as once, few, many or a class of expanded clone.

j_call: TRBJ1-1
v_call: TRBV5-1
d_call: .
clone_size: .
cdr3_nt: TGCGCCAGCAGCTATAACTTTGGGGACACTGAAGCTTTCTTT
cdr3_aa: CASSYNFGDTEAFF

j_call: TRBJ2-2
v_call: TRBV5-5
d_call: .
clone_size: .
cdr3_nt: TGTGCCAGCAGCTTGGGTCCTGGGGGCCCGAACACCGGGGAGCTGTTTTTT
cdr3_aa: CASSLGPGGPNTGELFF

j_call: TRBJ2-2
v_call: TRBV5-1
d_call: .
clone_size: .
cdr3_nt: TGCGCCAGCATTATAATGCCCGGGCCGGACACCGGGGAGCTGTTTTTT
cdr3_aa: CASIIMPGPDTGELFF

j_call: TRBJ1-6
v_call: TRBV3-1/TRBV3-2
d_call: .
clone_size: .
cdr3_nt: TGTGCCAGCAGCCAAGGATGGCCATCGAATTCACCCCTCCACTTT
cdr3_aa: CASSQGWPSNSPLHF

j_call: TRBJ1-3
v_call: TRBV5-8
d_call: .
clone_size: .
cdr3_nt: TGTGCCAGCAGTTATAACACAGGGTACTCTGGAAACACCATATATTTT
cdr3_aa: CASSYNTGYSGNTIYF

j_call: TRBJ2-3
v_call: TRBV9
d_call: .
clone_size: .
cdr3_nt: TGTGCCAGCAGCGAAGGGCGCCAAACAGATACGCAGTATTTT
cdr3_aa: CASSEGRQTDTQYF

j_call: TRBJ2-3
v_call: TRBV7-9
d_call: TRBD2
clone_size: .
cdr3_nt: TGTGCCAGCAGGACTAGCGGGGGGTCAGATACGCAGTATTTT
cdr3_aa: CASRTSGGSDTQYF

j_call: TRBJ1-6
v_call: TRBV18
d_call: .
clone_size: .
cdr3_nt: TGTGCCAGCGCCCAACAGGGTACTAATTCACCCCTCCACTTT
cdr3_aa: CASAQQGTNSPLHF

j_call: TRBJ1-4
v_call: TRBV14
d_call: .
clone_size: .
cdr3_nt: TGTGCCAGCAGCCGAGGACAGCTCGAAAAACTGTTTTTT
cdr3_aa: CASSRGQLEKLFF

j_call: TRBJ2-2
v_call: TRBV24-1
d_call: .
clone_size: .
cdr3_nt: TGTGCCACCAGTGACTGGTTCGAGGCCGGGGAGCTGTTTTTT
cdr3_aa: CATSDWFEAGELFF

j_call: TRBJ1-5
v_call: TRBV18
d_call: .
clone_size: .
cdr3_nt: TGTGCCAGCTCTTCAACCGGGGTGGGGAATCAGCCCCAGCATTTT
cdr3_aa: CASSSTGVGNQPQHF

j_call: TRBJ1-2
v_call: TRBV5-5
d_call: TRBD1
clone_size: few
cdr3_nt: TGTGCCAGCAGGACGGGACAGGGGAACTATGGCTACACCTTC
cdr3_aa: CASRTGQGNYGYTF

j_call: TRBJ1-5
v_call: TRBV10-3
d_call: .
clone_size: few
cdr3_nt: TGTGCCATCAGCGGAGGGGGGAGCAATCAGCCCCAGCATTTT
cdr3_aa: CAISGGGSNQPQHF

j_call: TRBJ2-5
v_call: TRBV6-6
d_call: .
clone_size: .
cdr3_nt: TGTGCCAGCAGTCCCACCGCCGGGGGGACCCAGTACTTC
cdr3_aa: CASSPTAGGTQYF

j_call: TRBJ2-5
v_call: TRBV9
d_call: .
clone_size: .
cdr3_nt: TGTGCCAGCAGCGTAGCTCAGCAGGGAGAGACCCAGTACTTC
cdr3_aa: CASSVAQQGETQYF

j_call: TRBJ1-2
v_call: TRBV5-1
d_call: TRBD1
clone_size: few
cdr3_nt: TGCGCCAGCAGCTTCGATGCCCGACAGGGCGGCTACACCTTC
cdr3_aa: CASSFDARQGGYTF

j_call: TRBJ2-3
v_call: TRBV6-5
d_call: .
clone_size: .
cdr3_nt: TGTGCCAGCATGATTGCGGGGGCAGGCACAGATACGCAGTATTTT
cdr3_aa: CASMIAGAGTDTQYF